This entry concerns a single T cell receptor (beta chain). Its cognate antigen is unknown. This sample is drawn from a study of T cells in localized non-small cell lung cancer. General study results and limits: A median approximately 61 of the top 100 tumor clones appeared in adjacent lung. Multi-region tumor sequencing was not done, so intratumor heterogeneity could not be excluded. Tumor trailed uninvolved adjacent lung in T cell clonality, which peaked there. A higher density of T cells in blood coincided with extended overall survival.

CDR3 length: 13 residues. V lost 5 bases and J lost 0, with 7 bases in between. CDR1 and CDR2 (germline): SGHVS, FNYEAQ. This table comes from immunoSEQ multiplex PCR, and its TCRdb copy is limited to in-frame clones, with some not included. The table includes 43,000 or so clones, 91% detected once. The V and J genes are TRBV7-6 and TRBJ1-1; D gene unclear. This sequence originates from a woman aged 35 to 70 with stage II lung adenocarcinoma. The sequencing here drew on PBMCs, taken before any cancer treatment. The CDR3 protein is CASSREMNTEAFF. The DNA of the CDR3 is TGTGCCAGCAGCAGAGAAATGAACACTGAAGCTTTCTTT.